This T cell receptor (beta chain) was retrieved from a study of radiotherapy plus CTLA-4 blockade in lung cancer. The method was immunoSEQ multiplex PCR; TCRdb's version includes in-frame clones alone and lacks a portion of them. The table records 50,000 to 65,000 clones, roughly 80% of them present only once. Germline CDR1 reads GTSNPN; CDR2 reads SVGIG (reference sequence). The CDR3 is 14 amino acids. Sample: peripheral blood, taken from a patient treated with radiotherapy plus ipilimumab. The V and J genes are TRBV30 and TRBJ2-5; weak D call: TRBD2 (6 bases). Matching the DNA end better, TRBJ2-7 makes the J call doubtful. The receptor comes from a human donor with non-small cell lung cancer who had a complete response to radiotherapy plus ipilimumab. CDR3 in amino acids: CAWSVAGSSYEQYF. Written as DNA, the CDR3 is TGTGCCTGGAGTGTGGCCGGGAGCTCCTACGAGCAGTACTTC.